The rows below give T cell receptor beta chains drawn from one sample of a study of shared T cell receptors in the human thymus. Clones were read by immunoSEQ multiplex PCR, and TCRdb kept only the in-frame ones, dropping some. The sample includes about 500,000 clones, approximately 78% seen only once; the top ten take more than 0.01%. This same sample was also part of a study on human thymus T cells.

Material for sequencing was thymocytes. The receptors come from a boy less than two years old with a congenital heart defect. Each CDR3 is given with its conserved first and last residue. D genes are given only for firm matches. Rows may omit the clone size; those that give it use once, few, many or a size class.

j_call: TRBJ2-1; clone_size: NA; v_call: TRBV4-3; d_call: TRBD2; cdr3_nt: TGCGCCAGCAGCCACGCTAGCGGGAGTCCTGAGCAGTTCTTC; cdr3_aa: CASSHASGSPEQFF
j_call: TRBJ2-1; clone_size: NA; v_call: TRBV2; d_call: TRBD2; cdr3_nt: TGTGCCAGCAGAATACCCACCGGGACTAGCGGGATTCGCAATGAGCAGTTCTTC; cdr3_aa: CASRIPTGTSGIRNEQFF
j_call: TRBJ2-7; clone_size: NA; v_call: TRBV28; d_call: NA; cdr3_nt: TGTGCCAGCACCGCCCGGGGCGGGAAGATATACGAGCAGTACTTC; cdr3_aa: CASTARGGKIYEQYF
j_call: TRBJ2-2; clone_size: NA; v_call: TRBV19; d_call: NA; cdr3_nt: TGTGCCAGTAGTATAGTCGCGGCCGGATGTAGCGGGGAGCTGTTTTTT; cdr3_aa: CASSIVAAGCSGELFF
j_call: TRBJ1-1; clone_size: NA; v_call: TRBV13; d_call: NA; cdr3_nt: TGTGCCAGCAGCTTAGGGTGGGGGGGAGCTTTCTTT; cdr3_aa: CASSLGWGGAFF
j_call: TRBJ2-3; clone_size: NA; v_call: TRBV4-3; d_call: NA; cdr3_nt: TGCGCCAGCAGCCAAAGACAGCGGGGCACAGATACGCAGTATTTT; cdr3_aa: CASSQRQRGTDTQYF
j_call: TRBJ2-1; clone_size: NA; v_call: TRBV7-6; d_call: TRBD2; cdr3_nt: TGTGCCAGCAGCCCCGGGTCGGGCGGGAGAGGTGAGCAGTTCTTC; cdr3_aa: CASSPGSGGRGEQFF
j_call: TRBJ2-5; clone_size: few; v_call: TRBV5-1; d_call: TRBD2; cdr3_nt: TGCGCCAGCAGCGCCGGGACTAGCGGCCAAGAGACCCAGTACTTC; cdr3_aa: CASSAGTSGQETQYF
j_call: TRBJ1-1; clone_size: NA; v_call: TRBV7-9; d_call: TRBD1; cdr3_nt: TGTGCCAGCAGCAGAACCAGACAGGGGCGGACTGAAGCTTTCTTT; cdr3_aa: CASSRTRQGRTEAFF
j_call: TRBJ1-5; clone_size: NA; v_call: TRBV23-1; d_call: NA; cdr3_nt: TGCGCCAGCAGTCCCCACCAGCATTTT; cdr3_aa: CASSPHQHF
j_call: TRBJ1-2; clone_size: NA; v_call: TRBV19; d_call: NA; cdr3_nt: TGTGCCAGTAGTATCGGGAGCAGCTGGGGCTACACCTTC; cdr3_aa: CASSIGSSWGYTF